These T cell receptor beta chains were read from a single sample in a study of OX40 agonist ivuxolimab in advanced cancers. TCRdb's copy holds only in-frame clones and misses some; the assay was immunoSEQ multiplex PCR. Of around 70,000 clones in the sample, about 84% are singletons; the top ten hold 6.9%. The sample in question was CD4+ or CD8+ T cells sorted from blood, obtained in a trial of the OX40 agonist ivuxolimab. These receptors were collected from an adult with an advanced solid tumor such as melanoma, head and neck, liver or kidney cancer. The CDR3 runs from the conserved cysteine through the conserved F or W. The D gene is left open where the match is weak. Not all rows give a size; the values are once, few, many and, for expanded clones, a class.

j_call	v_call	d_call	clone_size	cdr3_aa	cdr3_nt
TRBJ1-5	TRBV30	TRBD1	NA	CAWSVRGGLNQPQHF	TGTGCCTGGAGTGTACGAGGGGGCCTCAATCAGCCCCAGCATTTT
TRBJ2-1	TRBV30	TRBD2	NA	CAGWEGLNEQFF	TGTGCCGGGTGGGAGGGGCTAAATGAGCAGTTCTTC
TRBJ2-5	TRBV11-2	NA	NA	CASSRQPQETQYF	TGTGCCAGCAGCCGACAGCCCCAAGAGACCCAGTACTTC
TRBJ1-1	TRBV20-1	NA	NA	CSALEPGGAFF	TGCAGTGCCCTGGAGCCCGGGGGAGCTTTCTTT
TRBJ2-7	TRBV27	TRBD2	NA	CASSRLAGAHEQYF	TGTGCCAGCAGCAGACTAGCGGGAGCCCACGAGCAGTACTTC
TRBJ2-2	TRBV7-2	NA	NA	CASSLMGRGGELFF	TGTGCCAGCAGCTTAATGGGACGGGGCGGGGAGCTGTTTTTT
TRBJ1-5	TRBV30	NA	NA	CAWSWSGNQPQHF	TGTGCCTGGAGTTGGTCAGGGAATCAGCCCCAGCATTTT
TRBJ2-3	TRBV9	NA	NA	CASSINGGTQYF	TGTGCCAGCAGCATCAATGGGGGTACGCAGTATTTT
TRBJ1-2	TRBV2	NA	NA	CASSRQITGYTF	TGTGCCAGCAGCCGACAGATTACCGGCTACACCTTC
TRBJ2-7	TRBV5-1	TRBD1	NA	CASSVRTGGNYEQYF	TGCGCCAGCAGCGTTCGGACAGGGGGAAACTACGAGCAGTACTTC
TRBJ1-2	TRBV9	TRBD1	once	CASSRNKGTESYGYTF	TGTGCCAGCAGCCGTAATAAGGGGACAGAGAGCTATGGCTACACCTTC
TRBJ2-5	TRBV30	TRBD1	NA	CAWSDPGGGETQYF	TGTGCCTGGAGTGACCCAGGGGGCGGAGAGACCCAGTACTTC
TRBJ2-1	TRBV19	NA	NA	CASSIEKGFNEQFF	TGTGCCAGTAGTATAGAGAAGGGTTTCAATGAGCAGTTCTTC
TRBJ1-1	TRBV27	NA	NA	CASSWGAYPNTEAFF	TGTGCCAGCAGTTGGGGGGCATATCCGAACACTGAAGCTTTCTTT
TRBJ2-7	TRBV5-4	TRBD1	NA	CASSSYTTGVQAQYF	TGTGCCAGCAGCTCCTATACCACAGGGGTTCAGGCGCAGTACTTC
TRBJ1-4	TRBV5-1	NA	NA	CASTSGAGREKLFF	TGCGCCAGCACCTCCGGGGCGGGTCGGGAAAAACTGTTTTTT
TRBJ1-2	TRBV7-9	TRBD1	NA	CASSPRGARGYTF	TGTGCCAGCAGTCCCAGGGGGGCGCGGGGCTACACCTTC
TRBJ2-3	TRBV6-5	TRBD2	NA	CASSSRLAGDWYTQYF	TGTGCCAGCAGTTCCCGACTAGCGGGAGATTGGTATACGCAGTATTTT
TRBJ2-7	TRBV4-1	NA	NA	CASSQEWQGLQYF	TGCGCCAGCAGCCAAGAATGGCAGGGGTTGCAGTACTTC
TRBJ2-2	TRBV4-1	NA	NA	CASSQGAIELGELFF	TGCGCCAGCAGCCAAGGTGCGATTGAGCTGGGGGAGCTGTTTTTT
TRBJ2-5	TRBV5-1	NA	NA	CASRRNGEETQYF	TGCGCCAGCAGACGCAATGGGGAAGAGACCCAGTACTTC
TRBJ1-4	TRBV4-1	NA	NA	CASSPRGTNEKLFF	TGCGCCAGCAGCCCCCGGGGGACTAATGAAAAACTGTTTTTT
TRBJ1-2	TRBV5-8	NA	NA	CASSPGLSYGYTF	TGTGCCAGCTCCCCGGGGCTCTCTTATGGCTACACCTTC
TRBJ2-7	TRBV6-5	NA	NA	CASSPWDNSYEQYF	TGTGCCAGCAGTCCCTGGGACAACTCCTACGAGCAGTACTTC
TRBJ2-1	TRBV9	TRBD2	once	CASSVGGRGNEQFF	TGTGCCAGCAGCGTAGGAGGGAGGGGCAATGAGCAGTTCTTC
TRBJ1-2	TRBV9	NA	NA	CASSPGGGLTYGYTF	TGTGCCAGCAGCCCCGGCGGGGGACTTACCTATGGCTACACCTTC
TRBJ2-5	TRBV5-1	NA	NA	CASSFDRVGETQYF	TGCGCCAGCAGCTTTGATAGGGTGGGAGAGACCCAGTACTTC
TRBJ2-1	TRBV29-1	NA	NA	CSVLVAEGEQFF	TGCAGCGTTTTGGTAGCCGAAGGTGAGCAGTTCTTC
TRBJ1-2	TRBV6-5	NA	NA	CASSGGTGGYTF	TGTGCCAGCAGCGGGGGGACGGGAGGCTACACCTTC
TRBJ1-3	TRBV21-1	NA	NA	CASSMTEEGNTIYF	TGTGCCAGCAGCATGACCGAGGAGGGAAACACCATATATTTT
TRBJ2-7	TRBV29-1	NA	few	CSVAGRASPNIYEQYF	TGCAGCGTTGCAGGCAGGGCGAGTCCAAATATCTACGAGCAGTACTTC
TRBJ1-3	TRBV2	NA	NA	CASSYSRNTIYF	TGTGCCAGCAGTTACTCTAGGAACACCATATATTTT
TRBJ2-3	TRBV5-1	NA	few	CASSRVPLGETADTQYF	TGCGCCAGCAGCCGCGTCCCGCTAGGAGAGACGGCAGATACGCAGTATTTT
TRBJ2-7	TRBV5-6	TRBD1	NA	CASSYRTGSYEQYF	TGTGCCAGCAGCTATCGGACAGGCTCCTACGAGCAGTACTTC
TRBJ1-1	TRBV14	NA	NA	CASSQEDRLEAFF	TGTGCCAGCAGCCAAGAGGACCGCCTTGAAGCTTTCTTT
TRBJ2-5	TRBV5-6	NA	NA	CASSLNAETQYF	TGTGCCAGCAGCTTGAATGCGGAGACCCAGTACTTC
TRBJ2-1	TRBV7-2	NA	NA	CASSPMVSGQFF	TGTGCCAGCAGCCCTATGGTTTCAGGGCAGTTCTTC
TRBJ2-4	TRBV6-6	NA	NA	CASSYDERNIQYF	TGTGCCAGCAGTTACGATGAGAGAAACATTCAGTACTTC
TRBJ2-3	TRBV7-8	TRBD2	NA	CASSLGWGGRSPDTQYF	TGTGCCAGCAGCTTAGGATGGGGCGGGAGATCCCCAGATACGCAGTATTTT
TRBJ2-3	TRBV7-9	NA	NA	CASSLEWGTQYF	TGTGCCAGCAGCTTAGAATGGGGGACGCAGTATTTT
TRBJ2-2	TRBV9	NA	few	CASSEGSGRTGELFF	TGTGCCAGCAGCGAAGGTAGCGGCCGCACCGGGGAGCTGTTTTTT
TRBJ2-1	TRBV6-5	NA	NA	CASSAFWGGLNEQFF	TGTGCCAGCAGTGCGTTTTGGGGGGGCCTAAATGAGCAGTTCTTC
TRBJ2-5	TRBV7-8	TRBD1	NA	CASSLLIGTEETQYF	TGTGCCAGCAGCTTACTCATCGGGACAGAAGAGACCCAGTACTTC
TRBJ2-1	TRBV27	TRBD2	NA	CASSLSGSSSYNEQFF	TGTGCCAGCAGTTTGAGCGGGAGTAGCTCCTACAATGAGCAGTTCTTC
TRBJ1-1	TRBV7-2	NA	once	CASSFAGEAFF	TGTGCCAGCAGCTTCGCGGGCGAAGCTTTCTTT
TRBJ2-2	TRBV6-1	TRBD2	NA	CASSEQGLTGELFF	TGTGCCAGCAGTGAACAGGGACTAACCGGGGAGCTGTTTTTT
TRBJ1-1	TRBV6-1	NA	NA	CASSGRALNTEAFF	TGTGCCAGCAGTGGCAGAGCCCTGAACACTGAAGCTTTCTTT
TRBJ1-1	TRBV5-1	NA	NA	CASSLDRTVTEAFF	TGCGCCAGCAGCTTGGATAGGACAGTTACCGAAGCTTTCTTT
TRBJ2-1	TRBV29-1	TRBD1	NA	CSVRRDSGVTGEQFF	TGCAGCGTCCGTAGGGACAGCGGCGTGACGGGTGAGCAGTTCTTC
TRBJ2-5	TRBV18	TRBD2	once	CASSLTSGETQYF	TGTGCCAGCTCACTGACTAGCGGGGAGACCCAGTACTTC
TRBJ2-1	TRBV19	TRBD2	NA	CASIHGSAGAGEQFF	TGTGCCAGTATCCATGGGTCTGCGGGAGCGGGGGAGCAGTTCTTC
TRBJ2-7	TRBV5-1	NA	NA	CASPSRVSYEQYF	TGCGCCAGCCCTTCGCGCGTCTCCTACGAGCAGTACTTC
TRBJ2-2	TRBV11-1	TRBD2	NA	CASSKSVAGVGELFF	TGTGCCAGCAGCAAATCTGTAGCGGGCGTCGGGGAGCTGTTTTTT